The rows below give T cell receptor beta chains drawn from one sample of a study of T-cell memory formation after mild COVID-19. A single record per CDR3 protein comes from TCRdb applying MiXCR to the 5' RACE reads. Found here are 530,000 or so distinct CDR3 sequences, around 16% of them singletons; the top ten hold about 7.5%. Material: PBMCs or a T cell subset sorted from them (not recorded which). The source is an adult woman who had mild COVID-19 (a few samples of this study predate the infection). Cell type and time point are not known. The conserved cysteine and the conserved F or W are not part of the CDR3 here. Size is omitted from some rows. Given values are once, few, many or a class for expanded clones.

>TRBV6-5|12|many|TRBJ1-2
ASRKGARSYGYT
>TRBV5-1|12|NA|TRBJ1-2
ASSLSGPNYGYT
>TRBV5-1|13|NA|TRBJ2-7
ASSPEGQRSYEQY
>TRBV7-6|10|few|TRBJ1-1
ASSLGSGVAF
>TRBV7-9|11|NA|TRBJ1-2
ASRVGGSHGYT
>TRBV27|15|NA|TRBJ2-1
ASSFSGGALDFYEQF
>TRBV29-1|12|many|TRBJ2-3
SGKDGASTDTQY
>TRBV6-5|11|few|TRBJ1-5
ASSYSGQQPQH
>TRBV6-5|15|NA|TRBJ2-2
ASSYSTGITNTGELF
>TRBV13|10|many|TRBJ2-5
ASRAGGETQY
>TRBV12-3/TRBV12-4|11|NA|TRBJ2-7
ASRLGQRYEQY
>TRBV24-1|13|NA|TRBJ2-3
ATSDSGRALDTQY
>TRBV3-1|12|few|TRBJ2-5
ASSQGPIRETQY
>TRBV9|13|few|TRBJ1-1
ASSPAGTENTEAF
>TRBV7-9|12|NA|TRBJ1-2
ASSTGQDNYGYT
>TRBV5-1|13|many|TRBJ2-3
ASSLAPNLGDTQY
>TRBV2|13|NA|TRBJ2-2
ASTQGTPNTGELF
>TRBV29-1|10|many|TRBJ2-1
SVEESGPEQF
>TRBV20-1|13|few|TRBJ1-1
SARDREGMNTEAF
>TRBV19|11|few|TRBJ1-3
ASSYSTGNTIY
>TRBV20-1|12|NA|TRBJ1-1
SASDDRRNTEAF
>TRBV10-3|14|NA|TRBJ2-4
AISESQGAAKNIQY